The source of this TCR beta chain is a study of beta chain features in type 1 diabetes. Isolated RNA was reverse transcribed in full, so expressed TCRB transcripts were sequenced. Clones were sequenced by immunoSEQ multiplex PCR, and TCRdb holds only the in-frame ones, with some missing. The sample records around 330,000 clones, 11% being singletons. In the case of this clone: Antigen specificity is unknown.

Study results and caveats: A greater similarity of naive, central memory and Treg TCRB repertoires was seen among patients than among healthy donors.

Heparinised blood was drawn once per donor, averaging roughly 120 mL. Cell sorting via CD45RO/CCR7/CD25/CD127/CD95/CD27 was performed to obtain CD4+ naive, central memory, regulatory and stem cell-like memory cells. The CDR3 is 15 amino acids. Germline V gene sequence: CDR1 MNHNY, CDR2 SVGAGI (reference sequence). J lost 0 bases, V lost 6 bases, and 5 bases had no gene match. The TCR comes from a woman in her twenties or thirties in good health. Source material: naive CD4+ T cells from blood. This sequence joins TRBV6-6 and TRBJ2-1, with 7 bases matching TRBD2. DNA of the CDR3: TGTGCCAGCAGACGGGGGGTTAGCTCCTACAATGAGCAGTTCTTC. This codes for CASRRGVSSYNEQFF.